This TCR beta chain was sequenced during a study of vaccination effects on CD4 cells after COVID-19. Study overall: Participants were vaccinated with two doses of either the BNT162b2 or mRNA-1273 vaccine.

About this clone itself: What it binds is unknown.

The ViraFEST assay expanded antigen-specific CD4+ T cells with viral peptide pools before sequencing. CD4+ T cell isolation took place after approximately ten days of culture. Vaccine recipients lacked prior SARS-CoV-2 infection and had negative nucleocapsid antibodies. Researchers swapped half the medium for IL-2 medium on both days 3 and 7. The repertoire was sequenced with immunoSEQ multiplex PCR; TCRdb's copy has only in-frame clones and lacks some. The table shows about 40,000 clones, with about 66% occurring only once. Overall study findings and caveats: Limitations: small convalescent group and missing early post-infection timepoints.

This specimen was CD4+ T cells from PBMCs cultured with HCoV-OC43 spike peptides, taken before COVID-19 vaccination. The subset here: HCoV-OC43 spike overlapping peptide pool stimulation. The TCR sequence derives from a human donor who received a COVID-19 vaccine.

The CDR3 DNA follows: TGCGCCAGCAGCCAAGAGGGAGGTGGGGCTAGCGGGAAATATGAGCAGTTCTTC. Translating gives CASSQEGGGASGKYEQFF. V usage is TRBV4-1 and J usage is TRBJ2-1; 9 bases map to TRBD2. Germline CDR1 reads MGHRA; CDR2 reads YSYEKL. V was clipped by 0 bases and J by 8 bases; unmatched bases: 14. This CDR3 has 18 amino acids.